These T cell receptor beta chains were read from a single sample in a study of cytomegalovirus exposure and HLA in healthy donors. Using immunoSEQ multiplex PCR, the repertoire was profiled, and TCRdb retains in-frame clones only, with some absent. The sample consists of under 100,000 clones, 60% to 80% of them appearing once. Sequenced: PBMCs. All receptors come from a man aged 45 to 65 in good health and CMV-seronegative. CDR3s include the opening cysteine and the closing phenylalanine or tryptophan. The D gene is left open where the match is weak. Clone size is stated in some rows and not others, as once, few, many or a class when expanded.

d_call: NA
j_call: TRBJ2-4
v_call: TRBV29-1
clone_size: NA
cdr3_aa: CSSMDRAKNIQYF
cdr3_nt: TGCAGCTCCATGGACAGAGCCAAAAACATTCAGTACTTC

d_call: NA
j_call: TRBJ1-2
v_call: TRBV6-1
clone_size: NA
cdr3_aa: CASSESYYGYTF
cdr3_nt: TGTGCCAGCAGTGAAAGCTACTATGGCTACACCTTC

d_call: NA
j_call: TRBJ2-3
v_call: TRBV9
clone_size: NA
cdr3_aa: CASSSSPLSTDTQYF
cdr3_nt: TGTGCCAGCAGCTCATCCCCCCTTAGCACGGATACGCAGTATTTT

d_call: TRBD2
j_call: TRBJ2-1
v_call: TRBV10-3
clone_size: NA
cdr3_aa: CAISDSGGAGEQFF
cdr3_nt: TGTGCCATCAGTGATAGCGGGGGGGCAGGTGAGCAGTTCTTC

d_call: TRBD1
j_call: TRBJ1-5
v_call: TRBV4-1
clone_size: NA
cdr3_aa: CASSRTGTGAGAYQPQHF
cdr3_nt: TGCGCCAGCAGCCGGACCGGGACAGGGGCCGGGGCGTATCAGCCCCAGCATTTT

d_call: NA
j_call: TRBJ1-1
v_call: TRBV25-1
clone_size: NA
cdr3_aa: CASSGLSLNTEAFF
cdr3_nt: TGTGCCAGCAGTGGGCTTTCTCTTAACACTGAAGCTTTCTTT

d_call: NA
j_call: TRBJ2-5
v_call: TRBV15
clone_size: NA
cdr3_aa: CATSSATQETQYF
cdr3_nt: TGTGCCACCAGCAGTGCTACCCAAGAGACCCAGTACTTC

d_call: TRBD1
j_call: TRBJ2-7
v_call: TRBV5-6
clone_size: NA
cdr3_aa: CASSRRTGDGAEQYF
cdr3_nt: TGTGCCAGCAGCCGCCGGACAGGGGACGGGGCCGAGCAGTACTTC

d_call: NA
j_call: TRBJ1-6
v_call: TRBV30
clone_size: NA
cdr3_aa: CAWRGQGNSPLHF
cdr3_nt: TGTGCCTGGAGGGGCCAGGGGAATTCACCCCTCCACTTT

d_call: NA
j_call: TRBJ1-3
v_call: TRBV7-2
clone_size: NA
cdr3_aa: CASSLDRVAGNTIYF
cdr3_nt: TGTGCCAGCAGCTTAGACAGGGTTGCTGGAAACACCATATATTTT

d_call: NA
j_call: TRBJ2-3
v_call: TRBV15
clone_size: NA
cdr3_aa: CATSTPGRGLADTQYF
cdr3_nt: TGTGCCACCAGCACCCCAGGGCGGGGTCTCGCAGATACGCAGTATTTT

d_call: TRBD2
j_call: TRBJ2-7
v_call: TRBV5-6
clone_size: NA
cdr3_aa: CASSRLAGGSYEQYF
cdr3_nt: TGTGCCAGCAGCCGACTAGCGGGGGGTTCCTACGAGCAGTACTTC

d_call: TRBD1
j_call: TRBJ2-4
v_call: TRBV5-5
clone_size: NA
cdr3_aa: CASSLVGTENIQYF
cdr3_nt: TGTGCCAGCAGCTTGGTAGGGACAGAGAACATTCAGTACTTC

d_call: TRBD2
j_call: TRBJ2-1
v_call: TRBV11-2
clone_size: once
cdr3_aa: CASRPGTSGHEQFF
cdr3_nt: TGTGCCAGCAGACCCGGGACTAGCGGTCATGAGCAGTTCTTC

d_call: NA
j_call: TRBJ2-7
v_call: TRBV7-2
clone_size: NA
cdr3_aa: CASSPGGSALYEQYF
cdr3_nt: TGTGCCAGCAGCCCAGGGGGGTCTGCCCTCTACGAGCAGTACTTC

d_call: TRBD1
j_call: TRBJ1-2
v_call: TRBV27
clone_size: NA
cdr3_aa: CASSPPDRGTGGFGYTF
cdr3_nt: TGTGCCAGCAGTCCCCCCGACCGCGGGACAGGGGGCTTTGGCTACACCTTC

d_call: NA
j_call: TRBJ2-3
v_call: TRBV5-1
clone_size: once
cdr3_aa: CASSTGTSHTQYF
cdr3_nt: TGCGCCAGCAGTACCGGGACTTCCCATACGCAGTATTTT

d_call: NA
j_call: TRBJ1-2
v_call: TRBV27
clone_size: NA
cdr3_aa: CASGSWRQGRGYTF
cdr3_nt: TGTGCCAGCGGCAGTTGGCGGCAGGGGAGAGGCTACACCTTC

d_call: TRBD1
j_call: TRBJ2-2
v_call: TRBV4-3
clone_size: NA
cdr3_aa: CASSPGTGGIGELFF
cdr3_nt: TGCGCCAGCAGCCCTGGGACAGGGGGAATCGGGGAGCTGTTTTTT

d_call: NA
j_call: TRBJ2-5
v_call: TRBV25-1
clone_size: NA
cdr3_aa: CASSGRSTGGGETQYF
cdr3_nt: TGTGCCAGCAGTGGCCGCTCTACAGGGGGGGGAGAGACCCAGTACTTC

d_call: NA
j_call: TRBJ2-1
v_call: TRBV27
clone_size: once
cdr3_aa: CASSLGSSYNEQFF
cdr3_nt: TGTGCCAGCAGTTTGGGGAGCTCCTACAATGAGCAGTTCTTC

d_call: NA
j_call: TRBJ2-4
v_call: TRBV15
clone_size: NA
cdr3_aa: CATSYRAEAKNIQYF
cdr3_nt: TGTGCCACCAGCTACAGGGCGGAGGCCAAAAACATTCAGTACTTC

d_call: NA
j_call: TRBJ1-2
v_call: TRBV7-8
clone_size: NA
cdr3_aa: CASSREPTGYTF
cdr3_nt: TGTGCCAGCAGCCGTGAACCCACAGGGTACACCTTC

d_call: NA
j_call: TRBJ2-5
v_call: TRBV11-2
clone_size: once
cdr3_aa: CASSHDSQVYF
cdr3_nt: TGTGCCAGCAGCCACGACAGTCAGGTGTACTTC

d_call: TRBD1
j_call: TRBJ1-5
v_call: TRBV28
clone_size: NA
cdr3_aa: CASSLRQGAGPQHF
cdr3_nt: TGTGCCAGCAGCCTCCGACAGGGGGCAGGGCCCCAGCATTTT

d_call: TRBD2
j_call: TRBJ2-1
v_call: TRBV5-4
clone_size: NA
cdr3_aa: CASSGSGGVAYNEQFF
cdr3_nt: TGTGCCAGCAGCGGTAGCGGGGGGGTCGCCTACAATGAGCAGTTCTTC

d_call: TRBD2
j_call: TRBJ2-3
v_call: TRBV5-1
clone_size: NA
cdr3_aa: CASSLGPSGGATDTQYF
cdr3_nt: TGCGCCAGCAGCTTGGGGCCTAGCGGGGGGGCAACAGATACGCAGTATTTT

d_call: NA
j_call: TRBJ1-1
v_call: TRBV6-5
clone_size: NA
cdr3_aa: CASSTRVGTEAFF
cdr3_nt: TGTGCCAGCAGTACCAGGGTGGGCACTGAAGCTTTCTTT

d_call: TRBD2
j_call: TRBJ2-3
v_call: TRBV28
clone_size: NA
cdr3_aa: CASSPGLLADTQYF
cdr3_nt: TGTGCCAGCTCCCCGGGACTACTTGCAGATACGCAGTATTTT

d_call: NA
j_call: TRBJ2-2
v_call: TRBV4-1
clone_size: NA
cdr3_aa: CASSHWMGGATGELFF
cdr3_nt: TGCGCCAGCAGCCATTGGATGGGGGGGGCTACCGGGGAGCTGTTTTTT

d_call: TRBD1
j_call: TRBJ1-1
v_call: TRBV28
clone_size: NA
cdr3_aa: CASSLTTGTGGNTEAFF
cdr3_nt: TGTGCCAGCAGTCTCACCACCGGGACAGGGGGAAACACTGAAGCTTTCTTT

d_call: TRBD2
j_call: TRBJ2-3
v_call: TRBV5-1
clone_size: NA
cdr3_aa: CASSSTSGTITDTQYF
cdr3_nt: TGCGCCAGCAGTTCGACTAGCGGGACAATCACAGATACGCAGTATTTT

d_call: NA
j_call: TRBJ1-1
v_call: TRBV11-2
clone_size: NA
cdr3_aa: CASSLTPGSNTEAFF
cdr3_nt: TGTGCCAGCAGCTTAACCCCAGGCTCGAACACTGAAGCTTTCTTT

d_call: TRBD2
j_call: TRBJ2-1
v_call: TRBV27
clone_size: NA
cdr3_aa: CASSPQTTSGGNNEQFF
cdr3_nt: TGTGCCAGCAGTCCACAAACGACTAGCGGGGGGAACAATGAGCAGTTCTTC

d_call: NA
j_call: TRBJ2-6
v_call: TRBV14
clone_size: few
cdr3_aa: CASSHLTSPTSGANVLTF
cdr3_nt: TGTGCCAGCAGCCATTTGACAAGCCCCACCTCTGGGGCCAACGTCCTGACTTTC

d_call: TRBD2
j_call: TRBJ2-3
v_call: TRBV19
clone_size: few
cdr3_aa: CASRNTWTRGGVDTQYF
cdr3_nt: TGTGCCAGTAGGAACACGTGGACCCGGGGGGGCGTAGATACGCAGTATTTT

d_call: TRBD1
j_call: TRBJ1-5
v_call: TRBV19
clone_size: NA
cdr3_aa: CASSPRQGNQPQHF
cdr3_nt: TGTGCCAGTAGTCCCAGACAGGGGAATCAGCCCCAGCATTTT

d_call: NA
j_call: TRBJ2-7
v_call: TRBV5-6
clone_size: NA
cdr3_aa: CASSSKGGDYEQYF
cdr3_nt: TGTGCCAGCAGCTCCAAGGGCGGGGACTACGAGCAGTACTTC

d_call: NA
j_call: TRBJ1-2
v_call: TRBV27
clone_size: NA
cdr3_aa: CASSLSAYRVYGYTF
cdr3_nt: TGTGCCAGCAGTTTATCGGCCTACAGGGTCTATGGCTACACCTTC

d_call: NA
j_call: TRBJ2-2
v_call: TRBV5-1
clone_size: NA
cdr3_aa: CASSFGQTNTGELFF
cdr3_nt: TGCGCCAGCAGCTTCGGACAGACAAACACCGGGGAGCTGTTTTTT

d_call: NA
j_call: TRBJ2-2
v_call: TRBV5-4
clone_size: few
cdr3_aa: CASSLPAGDTGELFF
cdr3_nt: TGTGCCAGCAGCTTGCCGGCAGGGGACACCGGGGAGCTGTTTTTT

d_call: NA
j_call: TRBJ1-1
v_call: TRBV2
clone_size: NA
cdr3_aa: CASRDGGAWRAFF
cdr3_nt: TGTGCCAGCAGGGACGGGGGGGCTTGGAGGGCTTTCTTT

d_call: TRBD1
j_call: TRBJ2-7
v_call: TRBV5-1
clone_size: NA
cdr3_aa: CASSPTTGGSYEQYF
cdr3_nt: TGCGCCAGCAGCCCAACGACAGGGGGGTCCTACGAGCAGTACTTC

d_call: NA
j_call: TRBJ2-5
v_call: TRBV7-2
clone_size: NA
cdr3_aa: CASSSSYETQYF
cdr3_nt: TGTGCCAGCAGCTCCTCTTATGAGACCCAGTACTTC

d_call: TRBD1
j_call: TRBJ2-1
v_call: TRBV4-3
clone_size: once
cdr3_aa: CASSQDRQGNQEQFF
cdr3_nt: TGCGCCAGCAGCCAAGATAGACAGGGGAACCAGGAGCAGTTCTTC

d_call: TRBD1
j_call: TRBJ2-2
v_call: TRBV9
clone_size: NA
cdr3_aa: CASSDGPGTGHNTGELFF
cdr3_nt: TGTGCCAGCAGCGACGGACCGGGGACAGGACATAACACCGGGGAGCTGTTTTTT

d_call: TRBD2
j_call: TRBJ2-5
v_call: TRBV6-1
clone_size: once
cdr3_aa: CASSERSDGRETQYF
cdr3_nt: TGTGCCAGCAGTGAGCGATCCGACGGGAGGGAGACCCAGTACTTC

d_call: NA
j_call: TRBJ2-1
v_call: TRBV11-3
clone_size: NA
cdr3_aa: CASSLFGILTYNEQFF
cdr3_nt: TGTGCCAGCAGCTTATTTGGCATCCTCACCTACAATGAGCAGTTCTTC